This T cell receptor beta chain was found in a study of Tregs in tolerant kidney transplant recipients. Germline V gene sequence: CDR1 SGHRS, CDR2 YFSETQ. This CDR3 contains 15 residues. V lost 0 bases, J lost 4 bases, and 4 bases stayed unmatched. Study-level results: The most relevant donor-specific Treg TCRbeta repertoire apparently came from expansion with activated donor B cells. Biological reproducibility was not directly addressed, but technical replication error appeared minimal.

As concerns this clone: The target antigen is unknown.

Sequencing used immunoSEQ multiplex PCR; TCRdb keeps in-frame clones, though not all of them. The table records hundreds of thousands of clones, more than 65% of them present only once. Thawed PBMCs were FACS-sorted into unstimulated CD4+CD25+CD127- regulatory T cells, CD4+CD25- non-regulatory cells, CD4 and CD8 cells. The gene calls are TRBV5-1 and TRBJ2-1, with 7 bases that match TRBD1. Material: CD4+ T cells from blood. The sequence derives from a human donor in good health. DNA for the CDR3: TGCGCCAGCAGCTTGGCTGGACAGGTGTACAATGAGCAGTTCTTC. Translation gives CASSLAGQVYNEQFF. Drawing the rest from reference TRBV5-1 and TRBJ2-1, the complete variable domain is KAGVTQTPRYLIKTRGQQVTLSCSPISGHRSVSWYQQTPGQGLQFLFEYFSETQRNKGNFPGRFSGRQFSNSRSEMNVSTLELGDSALYLCASSLAGQVYNEQFFGPGTRLTVL.